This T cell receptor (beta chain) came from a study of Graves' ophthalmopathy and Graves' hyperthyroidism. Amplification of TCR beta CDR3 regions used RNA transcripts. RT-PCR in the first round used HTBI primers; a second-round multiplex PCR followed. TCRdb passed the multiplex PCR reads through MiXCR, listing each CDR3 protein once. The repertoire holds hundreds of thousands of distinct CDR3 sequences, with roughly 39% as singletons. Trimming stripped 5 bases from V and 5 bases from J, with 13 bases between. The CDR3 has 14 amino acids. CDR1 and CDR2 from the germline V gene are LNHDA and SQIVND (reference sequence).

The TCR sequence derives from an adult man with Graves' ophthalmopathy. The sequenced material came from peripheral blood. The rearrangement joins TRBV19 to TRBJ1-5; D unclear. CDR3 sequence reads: CASSLRRTYQPQHF. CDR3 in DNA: TGTGCCAGTAGTCTCAGACGTACCTATCAGCCCCAGCATTTT.